This TCR beta chain emerged from a study of identical twins. This clonotype was detected ten times or more. What it recognizes is unknown. cDNA molecules carried unique molecular identifiers, and template switching added a universal primer site. TCRdb re-called the 5' RACE reads with MiXCR, one entry per CDR3 protein. The data show around 670,000 distinct CDR3 sequences, roughly 6% seen once. Study-wide points: Out-of-frame beta chain sequences displayed weaker excess sharing between twins. Conclusions were drawn cross-sectionally by statistical analysis, without following the same donors. Clonotypes of the beta chain that were abundant in cord blood carried fewer insertions (memory repertoires showed none).

Losses at the gene ends were 5 bases for V and 9 bases for J; bases not matched to a gene: 10. The CDR3 contains 16 residues. Germline CDR1 is SEHNR and CDR2 is FQNEAQ (reference sequence). The TCR was taken from a man younger than 30 in good health. Sequencing was performed on naive T cells sorted from blood. This chain uses TRBV7-9 with TRBJ2-1, with 13 bases lining up with TRBD2. The CDR3 protein is CASSKNTSGRAGEQFF. The CDR3 DNA reads as TGTGCCAGCAGCAAAAATACTAGCGGGAGGGCTGGTGAGCAGTTCTTC. Variable domain in full (rest from reference TRBV7-9 and TRBJ2-1): DTGVSQNPRHKITKRGQNVTFRCDPISEHNRLYWYRQTLGQGPEFLTYFQNEAQLEKSRLLSDRFSAERPKGSFSTLEIQRTEQGDSAMYLCASSKNTSGRAGEQFFGPGTRLTVL.